Each of the 23 T cell receptor beta chains below was sequenced from the same sample in a study of CD8+ T cells in alopecia areata. Sequencing used cDNA as its template, made by extracting RNA and reverse transcribing it. Profiled with immunoSEQ multiplex PCR; TCRdb holds only in-frame clones, not every one. Here the sample spans 130,000 or so clones, around 49% being singletons. The sample here was CD8+ T cells sorted from blood, taken at week 0. These receptors all come from a human donor with alopecia areata.

The chain has TRBV2 and TRBJ2-3, with D perhaps assigned TRBD1 or TRBD2 (5 bases each). Trimming took off 8 bases at V and 4 bases at J, with 19 bases between the two ends. The CDR3 is made up of 15 amino acids. Germline V gene data show CDR1 as SNHLY and CDR2 as FYNNEI. The CDR3 nucleotides read TGTGCCAGCGAGATCGCTGGGGGTCCCGCAGATACGCAGTATTTT. This sequence encodes CASEIAGGPADTQYF.

This chain links TRBV12-5 with TRBJ1-1; a possible D gene is TRBD1 (5 bases). The CDR3 consists of 13 residues. The germline V and J ends were trimmed by 7 bases and 6 bases, with 15 bases remaining between them. The germline CDR1 and CDR2 sequences are LGHNT and FRNRAP. In nucleotides, the CDR3 is TGTGCTAGTGAACTCGACTGGGGCGCTGAAGCTTTCTTT. Protein: CASELDWGAEAFF.

V gene TRBV6-1 combines with J gene TRBJ2-5, with 12 bases matching TRBD1. CDR1 is MNHNS, CDR2 SASEGT, per germline. The CDR3 length is 17 residues. J gave up 4 bases and V 2 bases, and 8 bases lay outside the gene matches. DNA for the CDR3: TGTGCCAGCAGTGAACCCCCCGGGACAGGGGGCGGAGAGACCCAGTACTTC. Translating it yields CASSEPPGTGGGETQYF.

The rearrangement joins TRBV5-1 to TRBJ2-5; D gene uncertain. This CDR3 region has 19 residues. V gave up 0 bases and J gave up 2 bases, with 23 bases separating them. The germline gives CDR1 SGHRS, CDR2 YFSETQ. CDR3 sequence reads: CASSLATIRVRVSQETQYF. The CDR3 DNA follows: TGCGCCAGCAGCTTGGCTACGATAAGGGTTCGAGTGTCACAAGAGACCCAGTACTTC.

This clone was detected only a few times. The chain uses TRBV6-6 and TRBJ2-7; D not resolved. CDR3 size: 15 residues. Germline assignment: CDR1 MNHNY and CDR2 SVGAGI (reference sequence). V lost 7 bases and J 1 base, leaving 17 bases between the germline ends. DNA of the CDR3: TGTGCCAGCACCCCCTTCTCCAGACTTTCCTACGAGCAGTACTTC. It specifies CASTPFSRLSYEQYF.

The rearrangement joins TRBV28 to TRBJ2-3, with 11 bases that match TRBD2. The germline gives CDR1 MDHEN, CDR2 SYDVKM. V was clipped by 5 bases and J by 0 bases; unmatched bases: 7. There are 17 residues in the CDR3. The CDR3 DNA is TGTGCCAGCAGTACACCAAGACTAGCGGGGAGCACAGATACGCAGTATTTT. This codes for CASSTPRLAGSTDTQYF. Full variable domain (rest looked up from reference TRBV28 and TRBJ2-3): DVKVTQSSRYLVKRTGEKVFLECVQDMDHENMFWYRQDPGLGLRLIYFSYDVKMKEKGDIPEGYSVSREKKERFSLILESASTNQTSMYLCASSTPRLAGSTDTQYFGPGTRLTVL.

CDR3 sequence: CASSLVGGGLYGYTF. The CDR3 DNA follows: TGTGCCAGCAGCTTAGTAGGAGGAGGTCTCTATGGCTACACCTTC. The genes are TRBV7-9 and TRBJ1-2, with D unclear. CDR3 length equals 15 residues. In germline, CDR1 is SEHNR, CDR2 FQNEAQ (reference sequence). Trimming left V 1 base short and J 4 bases short, with 13 bases between.

This chain links TRBV11-2 with TRBJ2-5; weak D call: TRBD2 (5 bases). There are 15 residues in the CDR3. Germline lookup yields CDR1 SGHAT and CDR2 FQNNGV. Trimming pared 5 bases from V and 5 bases from J, leaving 18 bases between. This chain's CDR3 is CASSPAVRGRETQYF. CDR3 in DNA: TGTGCCAGCAGCCCCGCCGTACGGGGTCGGGAGACCCAGTACTTC.

The chain has TRBV7-9 and TRBJ1-5, with D unclear. The germline V and J ends were trimmed by 3 bases and 2 bases, with 8 bases remaining between them. Germline loops: CDR1 SEHNR, CDR2 FQNEAQ (reference sequence). This CDR3 contains 14 residues. In DNA form, the CDR3 reads TGTGCCAGCAGCTTCGCCGGGGGCAATCAGCCCCAGCATTTT. Its protein is CASSFAGGNQPQHF.

V and J are TRBV20-1 and TRBJ2-1; D unresolved. The germline CDR1 and CDR2 sequences are DFQATT and SNEGSKA (reference sequence). The CDR3 runs to 11 residues. Trimming took 8 bases from V and 6 from J, leaving 11 bases between them. CDR3 sequence reads: CSTPDANEQFF. Written as DNA, the CDR3 is TGCAGTACTCCCGACGCCAATGAGCAGTTCTTC.

The chain is built from TRBV7-2 and TRBJ2-7; D ambiguous. The CDR3 is 13 residues long. CDR1 is SGHTA and CDR2 is FQGNSA in the germline V gene. Trimming took off 5 bases at V and 0 bases at J, with 8 bases between the two ends. The CDR3 protein is CASSLTYSYEQYF. The CDR3 bases are TGTGCCAGCAGCCTGACATACTCCTACGAGCAGTACTTC.

J is TRBJ1-3 and V is TRBV25-1; no reliable D call. Germline V gene data show CDR1 as MGHDK and CDR2 as SYGVNS. The CDR3 has 14 residues. Trimming left V 3 bases short and J 0 bases short, with 6 bases between. CDR3 sequence reads: CASSDTASGNTIYF. DNA of the CDR3: TGTGCCAGCAGTGACACGGCCTCTGGAAACACCATATATTTT.

This clone showed up just a few times. This CDR3 is also generated by other DNA sequences in the sample. The chain uses TRBV5-1 and TRBJ2-7, with TRBD2 identical over 10 bases. V lost 2 bases, J lost 2 bases, and 1 base stayed unmatched. CDR1 and CDR2 (germline): SGHRS, YFSETQ. The CDR3 has 14 amino acids. The CDR3: CASSFSGGTYEQYF. DNA for the CDR3: TGCGCCAGCAGCTTTAGCGGGGGGACCTACGAGCAGTACTTC.

This clone was detected only a few times. The CDR3 is CASSSPRQVLTGELFF. The DNA of the CDR3 is TGTGCCAGCTCATCGCCGCGACAGGTTCTCACCGGGGAGCTGTTTTTT. This chain connects TRBV18 to TRBJ2-2; TRBD1 is a possible D gene (6 bases). V was pared by 5 bases and J by 4 bases, with 17 bases between. This CDR3 region has 16 residues. The germline V gene encodes CDR1 KGHSH and CDR2 LQKENI.

This rearrangement joins TRBV2 to TRBJ2-7; D not certain. Trimming left V 5 bases short and J 2 bases short, with 7 bases between. Germline assignment: CDR1 SNHLY and CDR2 FYNNEI. The CDR3 is made up of 12 amino acids. The CDR3 region has the DNA TGTGCCAGCAGTCCATCTACCTACGAGCAGTACTTC. This encodes CASSPSTYEQYF.

The chain links TRBV4-1 to TRBJ2-1, with D perhaps given as TRBD1 or TRBD2 (5 bases each). The germline V and J ends were trimmed by 0 bases and 9 bases, with 6 bases remaining between them. CDR3 size: 12 residues. The germline V gene encodes CDR1 MGHRA and CDR2 YSYEKL. DNA for the CDR3: TGCGCCAGCAGCCAAGAGGGACCTGAGCAGTTCTTC. Its translation is CASSQEGPEQFF.

This clone is a singleton in its sample. The V and J genes are TRBV7-8 and TRBJ2-1; 11 nucleotides line up with TRBD1. Losses at the gene ends were 5 bases for V and 7 bases for J; bases not matched to a gene: 4. Germline V gene sequence: CDR1 SGHVS, CDR2 FQNEAQ. CDR3 length: 14 amino acids. The CDR3 loop is CASSPGTGGNEQFF. CDR3 coding DNA: TGTGCCAGCAGCCCCGGGACAGGGGGTAATGAGCAGTTCTTC. Full variable domain (rest looked up from reference TRBV7-8 and TRBJ2-1): GAGVSQSPRYKVAKRGQDVALRCDPISGHVSLFWYQQALGQGPEFLTYFQNEAQLDKSGLPSDRFFAERPEGSVSTLKIQRTQQEDSAVYLCASSPGTGGNEQFFGPGTRLTVL.

The chain has TRBV5-1 and TRBJ1-1; unclear D gene. V dropped 0 bases and J dropped 0 bases, with 3 bases sitting between them. Germline V CDR1 and CDR2: SGHRS, YFSETQ. The CDR3 runs to 13 residues. CDR3: CASSLVVNTEAFF. The CDR3 coding sequence is TGCGCCAGCAGCTTGGTTGTGAACACTGAAGCTTTCTTT.

The V gene is TRBV5-4, the J gene TRBJ2-5, with D unresolved. CDR1 SGHNT and CDR2 YYREEE come from the germline V gene (reference sequence). The CDR3 spans 15 residues. The ends were cut back, 5 bases at V and 1 base at J, with 15 bases in the middle. Here the CDR3 reads CASSPRAGSQETQYF. CDR3 nucleotide sequence: TGTGCCAGCAGTCCGAGAGCAGGTTCCCAAGAGACCCAGTACTTC.

This clone turned up a few times. This rearrangement joins TRBV11-2 to TRBJ1-5; tentative D call: TRBD1 (6 bases). The CDR3 covers 18 residues. The V and J ends lost 2 bases and 6 bases respectively, with 23 bases between them. Germline loops: CDR1 SGHAT, CDR2 FQNNGV. CDR3 sequence reads: CASSLSRALEGRGQPQHF. The CDR3 DNA sequence: TGTGCCAGCAGCTTATCCCGGGCCCTGGAAGGCAGGGGTCAGCCCCAGCATTTT.

This clone has only a few counts. The rearrangement uses TRBV7-9 and TRBJ1-1, with 9 bases fitting TRBD1. Germline loops: CDR1 SEHNR, CDR2 FQNEAQ (reference sequence). There are 16 residues in the CDR3. The V segment lost 5 bases and the J segment 1 base; nucleotides outside the gene matches: 8. The CDR3 nucleotides are TGTGCCAGCAGCACCGACAGGGGGAGAGGGAACACTGAAGCTTTCTTT. Translation gives CASSTDRGRGNTEAFF.

This CDR3 reads CASASSYEQYF. The CDR3 nucleotides are TGTGCCAGCGCTAGCTCCTACGAGCAGTACTTC. This rearrangement joins TRBV27 to TRBJ2-7, with D uncertain. Germline CDR1 and CDR2: MNHEY and SMNVEV (reference sequence). Trimming removed 8 bases at V and 0 bases at J, with 5 bases between. The length of the CDR3 is 11 residues.

The J gene is TRBJ2-3, the V gene TRBV7-6, with 8 bases aligning to TRBD1. The CDR3 is 19 amino acids. With V trimmed by 3 bases and J by 3 bases, 17 bases remained unmatched. CDR1 and CDR2 from the germline V gene are SGHVS and FNYEAQ. The CDR3 sequence: CASSLLVITGQGVTDTQYF. For the CDR3, the DNA is TGTGCCAGCAGCTTGCTCGTGATAACCGGACAGGGAGTAACAGATACGCAGTATTTT.